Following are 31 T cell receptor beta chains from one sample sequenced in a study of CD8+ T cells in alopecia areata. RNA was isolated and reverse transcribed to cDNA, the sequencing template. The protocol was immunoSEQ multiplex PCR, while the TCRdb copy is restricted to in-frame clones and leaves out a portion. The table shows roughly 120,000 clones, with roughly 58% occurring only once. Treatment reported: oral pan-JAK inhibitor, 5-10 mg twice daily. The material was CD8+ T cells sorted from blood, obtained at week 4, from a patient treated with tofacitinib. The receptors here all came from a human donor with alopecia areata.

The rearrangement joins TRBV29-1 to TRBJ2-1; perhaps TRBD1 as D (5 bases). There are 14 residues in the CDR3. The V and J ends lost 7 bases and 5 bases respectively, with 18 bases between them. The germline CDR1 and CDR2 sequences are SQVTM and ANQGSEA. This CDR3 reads CSAAGRVNNNEQFF. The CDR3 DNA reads TGCAGCGCCGCAGGCAGGGTGAACAACAATGAGCAGTTCTTC.

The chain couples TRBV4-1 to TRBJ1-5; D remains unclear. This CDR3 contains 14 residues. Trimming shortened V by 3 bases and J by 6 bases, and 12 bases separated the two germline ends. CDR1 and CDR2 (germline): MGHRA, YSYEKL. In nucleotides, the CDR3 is TGCGCCAGCAGCCAGTATGGCTCTGTTCAGCCCCAGCATTTT. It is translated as CASSQYGSVQPQHF.

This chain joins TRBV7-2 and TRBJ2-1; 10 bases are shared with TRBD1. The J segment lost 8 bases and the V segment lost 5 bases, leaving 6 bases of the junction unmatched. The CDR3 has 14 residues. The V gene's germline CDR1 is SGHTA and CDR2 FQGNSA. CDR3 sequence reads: CASSDRDRGDEQFF. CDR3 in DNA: TGTGCCAGCAGCGACCGGGACAGGGGCGATGAGCAGTTCTTC.

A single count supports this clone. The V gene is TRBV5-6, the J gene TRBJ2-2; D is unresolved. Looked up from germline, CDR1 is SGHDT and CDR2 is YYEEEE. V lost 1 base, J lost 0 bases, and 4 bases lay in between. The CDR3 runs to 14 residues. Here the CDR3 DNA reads TGTGCCAGCAGCTTGACTGCGAACACCGGGGAGCTGTTTTTT. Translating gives CASSLTANTGELFF.

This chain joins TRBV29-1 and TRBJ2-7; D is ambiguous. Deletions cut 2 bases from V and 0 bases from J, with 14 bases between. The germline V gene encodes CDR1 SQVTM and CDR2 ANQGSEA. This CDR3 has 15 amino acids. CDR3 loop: CSVELGGRASYEQYF. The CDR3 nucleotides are TGCAGCGTTGAACTTGGTGGCAGAGCCTCCTACGAGCAGTACTTC.

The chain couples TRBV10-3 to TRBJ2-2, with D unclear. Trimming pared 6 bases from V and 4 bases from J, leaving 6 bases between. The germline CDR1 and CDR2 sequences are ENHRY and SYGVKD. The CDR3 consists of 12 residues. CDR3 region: CAIRQTTGELFF. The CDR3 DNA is TGTGCCATCAGACAGACCACCGGGGAGCTGTTTTTT.

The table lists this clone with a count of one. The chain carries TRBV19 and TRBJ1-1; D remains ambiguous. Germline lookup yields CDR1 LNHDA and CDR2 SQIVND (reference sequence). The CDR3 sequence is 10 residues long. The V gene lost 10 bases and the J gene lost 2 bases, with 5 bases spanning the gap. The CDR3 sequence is CATGNTEAFF. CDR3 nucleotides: TGTGCCACGGGCAACACTGAAGCTTTCTTT.

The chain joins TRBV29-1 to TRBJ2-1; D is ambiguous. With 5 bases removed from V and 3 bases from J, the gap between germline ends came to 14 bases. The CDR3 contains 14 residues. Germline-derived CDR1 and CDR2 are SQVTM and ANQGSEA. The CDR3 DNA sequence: TGCAGCGTTCCCGGACCTACAAACTACAATGAGCAGTTCTTC. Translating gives CSVPGPTNYNEQFF.

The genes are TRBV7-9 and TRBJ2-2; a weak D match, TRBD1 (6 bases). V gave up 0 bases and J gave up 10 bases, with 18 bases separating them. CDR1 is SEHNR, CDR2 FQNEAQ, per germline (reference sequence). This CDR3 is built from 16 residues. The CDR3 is CASSLAVAGATMELFF. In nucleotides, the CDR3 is TGTGCCAGCAGCTTAGCAGTGGCAGGGGCCACAATGGAGCTGTTTTTT.

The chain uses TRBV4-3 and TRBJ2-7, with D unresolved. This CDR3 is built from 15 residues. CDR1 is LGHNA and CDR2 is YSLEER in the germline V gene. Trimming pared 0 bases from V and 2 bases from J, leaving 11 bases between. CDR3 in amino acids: CASSQDPRQTYEQYF. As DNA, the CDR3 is TGCGCCAGCAGCCAAGATCCACGGCAGACCTACGAGCAGTACTTC.

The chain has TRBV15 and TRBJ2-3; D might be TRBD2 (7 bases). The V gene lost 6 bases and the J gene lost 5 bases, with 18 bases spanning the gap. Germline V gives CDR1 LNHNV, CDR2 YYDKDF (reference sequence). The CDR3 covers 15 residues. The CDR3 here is CATRGEGGQIDTQYF. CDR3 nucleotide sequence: TGTGCCACCAGGGGAGAGGGGGGGCAGATAGATACGCAGTATTTT.

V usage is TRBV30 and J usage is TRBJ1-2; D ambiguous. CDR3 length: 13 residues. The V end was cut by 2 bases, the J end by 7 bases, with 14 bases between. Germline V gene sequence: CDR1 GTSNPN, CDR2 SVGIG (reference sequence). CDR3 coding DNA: TGTGCCTGGAGTTCCGAAAGGGTCGGTGGCTACACCTTC. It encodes CAWSSERVGGYTF.

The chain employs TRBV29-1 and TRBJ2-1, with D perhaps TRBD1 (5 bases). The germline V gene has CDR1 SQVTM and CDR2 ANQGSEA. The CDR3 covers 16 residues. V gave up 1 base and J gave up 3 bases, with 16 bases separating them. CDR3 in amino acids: CSVEGSRQGIYNEQFF. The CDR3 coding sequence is TGCAGCGTTGAAGGTTCGCGTCAGGGAATCTACAATGAGCAGTTCTTC.

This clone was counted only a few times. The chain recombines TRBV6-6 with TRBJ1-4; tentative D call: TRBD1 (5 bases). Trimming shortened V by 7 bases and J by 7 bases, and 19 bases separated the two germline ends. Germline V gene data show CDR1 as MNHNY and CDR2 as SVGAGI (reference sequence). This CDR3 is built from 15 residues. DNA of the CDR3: TGTGCCAGCACTCAGATCCCGGAGGGGAGTGAAAAACTGTTTTTT. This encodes CASTQIPEGSEKLFF.

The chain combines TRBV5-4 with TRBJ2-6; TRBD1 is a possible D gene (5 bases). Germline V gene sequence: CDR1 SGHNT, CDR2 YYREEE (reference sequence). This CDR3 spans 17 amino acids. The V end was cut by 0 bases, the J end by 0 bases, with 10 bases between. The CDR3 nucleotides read TGTGCCAGCAGCTTGGGGACATCAGGCTCTGGGGCCAACGTCCTGACTTTC. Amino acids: CASSLGTSGSGANVLTF.

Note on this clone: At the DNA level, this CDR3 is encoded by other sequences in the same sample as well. In nucleotides, the CDR3 is TGTGCCAGCAGTTTCAAAGAGACCCAGTACTTC. It translates to CASSFKETQYF. The V gene is TRBV28, the J gene TRBJ2-5; D is unclear. Germline lookup yields CDR1 MDHEN and CDR2 SYDVKM. The V and J ends lost 3 bases and 3 bases respectively, with 2 bases between them. This CDR3 spans 11 amino acids.

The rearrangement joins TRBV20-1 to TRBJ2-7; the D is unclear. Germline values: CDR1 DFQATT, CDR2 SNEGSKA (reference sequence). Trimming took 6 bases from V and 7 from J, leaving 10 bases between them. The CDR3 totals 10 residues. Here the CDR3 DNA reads TGCAGTGCAACTTTCCAGGAGCAGTACTTC. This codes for CSATFQEQYF.

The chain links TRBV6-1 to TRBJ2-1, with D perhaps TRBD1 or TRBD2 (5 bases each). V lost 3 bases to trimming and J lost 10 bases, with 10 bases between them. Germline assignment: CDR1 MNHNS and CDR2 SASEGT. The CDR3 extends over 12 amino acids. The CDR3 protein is CASSDLGDEQFF. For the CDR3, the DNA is TGTGCCAGCAGTGACCTCGGGGACGAGCAGTTCTTC.

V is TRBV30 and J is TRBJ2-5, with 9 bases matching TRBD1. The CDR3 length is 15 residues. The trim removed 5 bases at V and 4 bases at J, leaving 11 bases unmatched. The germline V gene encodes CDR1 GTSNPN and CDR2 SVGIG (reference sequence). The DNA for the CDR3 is TGTGCCTGGGGAAGGACAGGGGCATGGGGAGAGACCCAGTACTTC. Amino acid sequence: CAWGRTGAWGETQYF.

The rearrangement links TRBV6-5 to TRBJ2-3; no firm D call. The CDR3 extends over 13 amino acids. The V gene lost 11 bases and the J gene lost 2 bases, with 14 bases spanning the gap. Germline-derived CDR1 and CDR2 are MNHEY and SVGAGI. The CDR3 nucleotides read TGTGCCGTGAACTCTCCACACACAGATACGCAGTATTTT. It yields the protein CAVNSPHTDTQYF.

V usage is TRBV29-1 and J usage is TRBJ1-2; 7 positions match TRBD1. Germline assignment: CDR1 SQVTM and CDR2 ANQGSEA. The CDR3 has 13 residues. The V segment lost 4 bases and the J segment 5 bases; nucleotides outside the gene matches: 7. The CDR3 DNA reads TGCAGCGTTGTCCAGGGGGTTGGGTATGGCTACACCTTC. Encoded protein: CSVVQGVGYGYTF.

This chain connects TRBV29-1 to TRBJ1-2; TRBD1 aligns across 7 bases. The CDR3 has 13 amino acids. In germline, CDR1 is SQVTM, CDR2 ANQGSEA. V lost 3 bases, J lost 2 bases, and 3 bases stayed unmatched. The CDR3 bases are TGCAGCGTTGATGAGGGACAGAACTATGGCTACACCTTC. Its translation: CSVDEGQNYGYTF.

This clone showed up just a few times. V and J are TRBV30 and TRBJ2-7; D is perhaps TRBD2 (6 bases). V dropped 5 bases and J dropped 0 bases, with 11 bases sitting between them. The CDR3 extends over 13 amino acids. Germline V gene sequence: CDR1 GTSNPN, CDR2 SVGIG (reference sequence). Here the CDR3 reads CAWGTPYSYEQYF. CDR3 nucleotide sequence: TGTGCCTGGGGGACTCCTTACTCCTACGAGCAGTACTTC.

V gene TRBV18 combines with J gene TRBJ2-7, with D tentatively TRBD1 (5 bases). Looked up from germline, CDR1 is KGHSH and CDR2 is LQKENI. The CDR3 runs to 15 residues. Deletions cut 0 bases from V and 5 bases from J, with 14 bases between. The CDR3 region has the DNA TGTGCCAGCTCACCACCGGGCAGGGTCCTGGACGAGCAGTACTTC. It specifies CASSPPGRVLDEQYF. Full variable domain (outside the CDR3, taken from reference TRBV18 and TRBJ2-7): NAGVMQNPRHLVRRRGQEARLRCSPMKGHSHVYWYRQLPEEGLKFMVYLQKENIIDESGMPKERFSAEFPKEGPSILRIQQVVRGDSAAYFCASSPPGRVLDEQYFGPGTRLTVT.

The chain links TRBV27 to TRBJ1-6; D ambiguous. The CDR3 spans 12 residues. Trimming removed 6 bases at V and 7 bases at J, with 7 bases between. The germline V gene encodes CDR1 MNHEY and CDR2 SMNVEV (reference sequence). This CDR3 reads CASRELNSPLHF. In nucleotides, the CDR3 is TGTGCCAGCAGAGAACTAAATTCACCCCTCCACTTT.

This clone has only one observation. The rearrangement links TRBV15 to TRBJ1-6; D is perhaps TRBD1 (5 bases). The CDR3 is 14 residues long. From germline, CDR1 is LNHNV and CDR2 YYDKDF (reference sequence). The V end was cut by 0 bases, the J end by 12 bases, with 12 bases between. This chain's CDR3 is CATSRDRAGRPLHF. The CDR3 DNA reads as TGTGCCACCAGCAGAGATAGGGCAGGGAGACCCCTCCACTTT.

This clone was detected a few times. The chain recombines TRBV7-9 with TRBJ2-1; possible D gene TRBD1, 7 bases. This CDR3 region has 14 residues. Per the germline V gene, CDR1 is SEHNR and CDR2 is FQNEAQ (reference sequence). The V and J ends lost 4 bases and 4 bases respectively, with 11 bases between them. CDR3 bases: TGTGCCAGCAGCTGGCGGGACAGTTACAATGAGCAGTTCTTC. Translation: CASSWRDSYNEQFF.

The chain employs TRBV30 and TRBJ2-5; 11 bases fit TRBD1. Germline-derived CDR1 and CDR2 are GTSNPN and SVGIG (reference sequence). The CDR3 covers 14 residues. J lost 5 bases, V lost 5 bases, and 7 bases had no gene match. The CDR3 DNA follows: TGTGCCTGGGGACCGGGACAGGGGGGGGAGACCCAGTACTTC. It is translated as CAWGPGQGGETQYF.

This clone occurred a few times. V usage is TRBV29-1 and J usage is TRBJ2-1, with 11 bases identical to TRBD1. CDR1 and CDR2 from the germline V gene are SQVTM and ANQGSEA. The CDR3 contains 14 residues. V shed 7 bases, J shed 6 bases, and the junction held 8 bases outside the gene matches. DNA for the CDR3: TGCAGCGCAATCCTCGGGACAGGGGGCAATGAGCAGTTCTTC. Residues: CSAILGTGGNEQFF.

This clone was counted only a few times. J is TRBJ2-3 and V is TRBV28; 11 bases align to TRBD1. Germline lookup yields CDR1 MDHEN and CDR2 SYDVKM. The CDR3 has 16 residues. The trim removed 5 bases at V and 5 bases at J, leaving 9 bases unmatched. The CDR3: CASSIGTGGGRDTQYF. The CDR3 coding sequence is TGTGCCAGCAGTATTGGGACAGGGGGAGGTAGAGATACGCAGTATTTT. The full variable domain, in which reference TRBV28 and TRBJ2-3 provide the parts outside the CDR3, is DVKVTQSSRYLVKRTGEKVFLECVQDMDHENMFWYRQDPGLGLRLIYFSYDVKMKEKGDIPEGYSVSREKKERFSLILESASTNQTSMYLCASSIGTGGGRDTQYFGPGTRLTVL.

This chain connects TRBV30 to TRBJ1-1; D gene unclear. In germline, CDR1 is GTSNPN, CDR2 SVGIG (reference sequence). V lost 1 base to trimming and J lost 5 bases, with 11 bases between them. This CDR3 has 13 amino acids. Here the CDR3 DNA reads TGTGCCTGGAGTGGCGGGAGCGGTACTGAAGCTTTCTTT. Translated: CAWSGGSGTEAFF.